The present TCR beta chain was sequenced within a study of cytotoxic CD8 clonotypes in ibrutinib-treated CLL. Study-level background: Specimens for response were gathered following a median about 11 months of therapy, spanning 6 to 36. The sample average was 255,043 productive templates and approximately 94,000 productive rearrangements. The study's findings and limits: The study found baseline clonality above age-matched healthy donors, tracking circulating CD8+ T-cell counts.

With respect to this clone: What it binds is not known.

TCRdb's copy holds only in-frame clones and misses some; the assay was immunoSEQ multiplex PCR. The table includes tens of thousands of clones, 79% detected once. This CDR3 comprises 14 residues. The germline CDR1 and CDR2 sequences are SGHTA and FQGNSA. Trimming took 1 base from V and 0 from J, leaving 6 bases between them. This receptor was identified in a human donor with chronic lymphocytic leukemia. Sample: PBMCs, taken after 12 months of ibrutinib treatment. V usage is TRBV7-2 and J usage is TRBJ1-1; D remains ambiguous. CDR3 loop: CASSLGVVNTEAFF. The CDR3 DNA follows: TGTGCCAGCAGCTTAGGAGTAGTGAACACTGAAGCTTTCTTT.